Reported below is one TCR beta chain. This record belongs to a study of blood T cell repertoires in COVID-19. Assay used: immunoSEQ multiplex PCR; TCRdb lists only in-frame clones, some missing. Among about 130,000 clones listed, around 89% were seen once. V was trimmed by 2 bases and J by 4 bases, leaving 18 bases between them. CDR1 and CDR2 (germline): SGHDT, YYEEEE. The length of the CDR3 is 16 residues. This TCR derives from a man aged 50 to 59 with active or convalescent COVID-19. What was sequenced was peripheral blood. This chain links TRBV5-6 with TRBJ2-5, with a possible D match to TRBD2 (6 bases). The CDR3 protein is CASSLGGATRLETQYF. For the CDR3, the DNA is TGTGCCAGCAGCTTAGGAGGGGCTACACGGTTAGAGACCCAGTACTTC.